Listed below are T cell receptor beta chains from one sample, sequenced in a study of CD8 T cells in ankylosing spondylitis. Via MiXCR, TCRdb re-called the 5' RACE reads, giving one row per CDR3 protein. The table shows approximately 200,000 distinct CDR3 sequences, with over 10% occurring only once. Sequencing was performed on blood, either unsorted or a sorted T cell fraction (not recorded which). The receptor source for this set is a male donor with ankylosing spondylitis or in good health (not recorded which). The CDR3 runs from the conserved cysteine through the conserved F or W. The D gene is left open where the match is weak. Some rows mark clone size as missing; the rest say once, few, many or name a class of expanded clone.

>TRBJ1-1|TRBV12-3/TRBV12-4|many|NA|11
TGTGCCAGCAGAGATGCGGCTGAAGCTTTCTTT
CASRDAAEAFF
>TRBJ2-7|TRBV29-1|NA|TRBD1|13
TGCAGCGTTTCGAGGACAGGTAACTACGAGCAGTACTTC
CSVSRTGNYEQYF
>TRBJ2-3|TRBV18|NA|NA|17
TGTGCCAGCTCACCTTCATTTAGGGACCACAGCACAGATACGCAGTATTTT
CASSPSFRDHSTDTQYF
>TRBJ2-7|TRBV5-1|many|NA|14
TGCGCCAGCAGCCAGGACAGCCTCTCCTACGAGCAGTACTTC
CASSQDSLSYEQYF
>TRBJ2-1|TRBV20-1|NA|NA|14
TGCAGTGCTAGAGATCCCTCGGACTATCGGGAGCAGTTCTTC
CSARDPSDYREQFF
>TRBJ1-1|TRBV4-1|NA|NA|12
TGCGCCAGCAGCCCATCCGGGGAACCGGCTTTCTTT
CASSPSGEPAFF
>TRBJ2-7|TRBV27|NA|TRBD2|14
TGTGCCAGCAGTGCCCCGGGGGGGGACTACGAGCAGTACTTC
CASSAPGGDYEQYF
>TRBJ2-3|TRBV9|few|NA|13
TGTGCCAGCAGCGCCTTTCTCGGCGATACGCAGTATTTT
CASSAFLGDTQYF
>TRBJ1-1|TRBV19|NA|NA|12
TGTGCCAGTAGTCACTTGAACACTGAAGCTTTCTTT
CASSHLNTEAFF
>TRBJ1-1|TRBV4-1|NA|NA|14
TGCGCCAGCAGCCCCAACCCGGCGGACACTGAAGCTTTCTTT
CASSPNPADTEAFF
>TRBJ2-7|TRBV6-5|NA|TRBD1|15
TGTGCCAGCAGTTACTCGGAGACAGGGGTATACGAGCAGTACTTC
CASSYSETGVYEQYF
>TRBJ1-5|TRBV4-1|many|NA|17
TGCGCCAGCAGCCAAGACGATCCGGCGGGGTCGGGCCAGCCCCAGCATTTT
CASSQDDPAGSGQPQHF
>TRBJ2-1|TRBV5-6|NA|TRBD2|17
TGTGCCAGCAGCTCTACAGAGACAGCGGGAGGTTGGAATGAGCAGTTCTTC
CASSSTETAGGWNEQFF
>TRBJ2-6|TRBV4-1|NA|NA|14
TGCGCCAGCAGCCAAGCCTCTGGGGCCAACGTCCTGACTTTC
CASSQASGANVLTF
>TRBJ2-1|TRBV2|NA|TRBD1|16
TGTGCCAGCAGCCCAACTCGGGACAGGGACCAGAATGAGCAGTTCTTC
CASSPTRDRDQNEQFF
>TRBJ1-2|TRBV7-9|many|TRBD1|14
TGTGCCAGCAGCCTTACCGCAGGGGGCGATGGCTACACCTTC
CASSLTAGGDGYTF
>TRBJ2-3|TRBV29-1|NA|NA|12
TGCAGCGTAGTCAAACTAGGGGATACGCAGTATTTT
CSVVKLGDTQYF
>TRBJ2-5|TRBV7-8|NA|TRBD1|15
TGTGCCAGCAGCGGGGGGACAGGGGCCCAAGAGACCCAGTACTTC
CASSGGTGAQETQYF
>TRBJ2-7|TRBV30|few|NA|11
TGTGCCTGGCGGAGGGAGCGGGAGCAGTACTTC
CAWRREREQYF
>TRBJ2-7|TRBV20-1|few|NA|14
TGCAGTTGGGCTGAGGCGGGGAGGTCCTACGAGCAGTACTTC
CSWAEAGRSYEQYF
>TRBJ2-7|TRBV12-3/TRBV12-4|NA|NA|15
TGTGCCAGCAGTCCGCAGGGAGGGGGATGGAGGGAGCAGTACTTC
CASSPQGGGWREQYF
>TRBJ2-7|TRBV10-2|few|NA|17
TGCGCCAGCAGTGTACAGGGGTGGCTAGCGGAGATTTACGAGCAGTACTTC
CASSVQGWLAEIYEQYF
>TRBJ2-2|TRBV12-3/TRBV12-4|NA|NA|14
TGTGCCAGCAGTTTAGCGCTATACACCGGGGAGCTGTTTTTT
CASSLALYTGELFF
>TRBJ2-7|TRBV5-1|few|NA|15
TGCGCCAGCACTAGAGGGGAGACCGAGTCCAACGAGCAGTACTTC
CASTRGETESNEQYF
>TRBJ2-7|TRBV2|NA|NA|13
TGTGCCAGCGCGGGGTCGACACTTTACGAGCAGTACTTC
CASAGSTLYEQYF
>TRBJ1-1|TRBV4-2|few|NA|14
TGTGCCAGCAGCCAAGAGAGGGGTGGGACTGAAGCTTTCTTT
CASSQERGGTEAFF